Listed here is a single T cell receptor (beta chain). Sequencing used immunoSEQ multiplex PCR; TCRdb keeps in-frame clones, though not all of them. The table shows 150,000 to 180,000 clones, with about 90% occurring only once. This sample is drawn from a study of blood T cell repertoires in COVID-19. Study details: In each case, the material was cDNA or gDNA derived from T cells, B-cell-depleted T cells, or PBMCs.

Germline V gene sequence: CDR1 LNHDA, CDR2 SQIVND (reference sequence). J lost 7 bases, V lost 6 bases, and 4 bases had no gene match. The CDR3 sequence is 14 residues long. The rearrangement joins TRBV19 to TRBJ1-6; 9 bases align to TRBD1. The clonotype comes from a man aged 45-65 years with acute or convalescent COVID-19. The sample comprised peripheral blood. As DNA, the CDR3 is TGTGCCAGTAGAGGACAGGGGTACAATTCACCCCTCCACTTT. It is translated as CASRGQGYNSPLHF.